These T cell receptor beta chains were read from a single sample in a study of CD8 T cells in Susac syndrome. TCRdb reanalysed the immunoSEQ multiplex PCR reads using MiXCR and keeps one entry per CDR3 protein. Counted here are 100,000 to 150,000 distinct CDR3 sequences, over 75% occurring once; the ten biggest clones make up approximately 0.51%. Sequenced: CD8+ T cells from PBMCs. Receptors originate from a human donor with multiple sclerosis. Each CDR3 is given with its conserved first and last residue. A D gene is named only where the DNA matches it firmly. For some rows the clone size is stated as once, few or many, or as a class when expanded; others skip it.

abundance	v_gene	j_gene	d_gene	CDR3nt	CDR3aa
NA	TRBV24-1	TRBJ1-1	NA	TGTGCCACCAGTGATTTGCAGGGCACTGAAGCTTTCTTT	CATSDLQGTEAFF
NA	TRBV15	TRBJ2-3	NA	TGTGCCACCAGCAGAAGCCGATATACGCAGTATTTT	CATSRSRYTQYF
NA	TRBV6-6	TRBJ1-2	TRBD1	TGTGCCAGCCGGCAAGGGACAGCCTATGGCTACACCTTC	CASRQGTAYGYTF
NA	TRBV20-1	TRBJ2-3	TRBD2	TGCAGTGCTCCCGAGGGTCTAGCGGGAGGCACAGATACGCAGTATTTT	CSAPEGLAGGTDTQYF
NA	TRBV27	TRBJ1-1	NA	TGTGCCAGCGTCATCACTAAAACAGGGATGGCCGGTTCGATGAACACTGAAGCTTTCTTT	CASVITKTGMAGSMNTEAFF
few	TRBV27	TRBJ2-1	TRBD2	TGTGCCAGCAGTTTATCGGGGGGGTCCTACAATGAGCAGTTCTTC	CASSLSGGSYNEQFF
NA	TRBV14	TRBJ2-1	TRBD2	TGTGCCAGCAGCCCTCTTCTAGCGGCCTGGGATGAGCAGTTCTTC	CASSPLLAAWDEQFF
NA	TRBV19	TRBJ2-1	NA	TGTGCCAGTAGTGCTTCTAGCCCCTACAATGAGCAGTTCTTC	CASSASSPYNEQFF
once	TRBV6-4	TRBJ1-1	NA	TGTGCCAGCGGCCGGGACGGGAACACTGAAGCTTTCTTT	CASGRDGNTEAFF
few	TRBV6-1	TRBJ1-2	NA	TGTGCCAGCAGTGGCAGGGGACTGGATGGCTACACCTTC	CASSGRGLDGYTF
NA	TRBV5-4	TRBJ2-3	NA	TGTGCCAGCAGCAATCGACCAGTTTTCGGGAGCACAGATACGCAGTATTTT	CASSNRPVFGSTDTQYF
NA	TRBV6-5	TRBJ2-3	NA	TGTGCCAGCAGTTACCACCCCCGGACGGGTGATACGCAGTATTTT	CASSYHPRTGDTQYF
few	TRBV2	TRBJ2-1	NA	TGTGCCAGCAGTGAACGAAAGTTGGGGGGTGAGCAGTTCTTC	CASSERKLGGEQFF
NA	TRBV5-4	TRBJ2-7	NA	TGTGCCAGCAGCCTCGGGACGGACGAGCAGTACTTC	CASSLGTDEQYF
NA	TRBV2	TRBJ2-7	NA	TGTGCCAGCAGTTCGAGGCTAGGAGAATACGAGCAGTACTTC	CASSSRLGEYEQYF
once	TRBV13	TRBJ2-2	TRBD2	TGTGCCAGCAGCTCCGCGGGACTAGCGGGAAGCACCGGGGAGCTGTTTTTT	CASSSAGLAGSTGELFF
NA	TRBV6-2/TRBV6-3	TRBJ1-1	NA	TGTGCCAGCAGCCCCCTCATAGGACAGCTTAACGGTTTTGGAGCTTTCTTT	CASSPLIGQLNGFGAFF
NA	TRBV12-3/TRBV12-4	TRBJ2-5	NA	TGTGCCAGCAGTTTCGTGGGTCTGGGGGAGACCCAGTACTTC	CASSFVGLGETQYF
NA	TRBV5-6	TRBJ2-1	NA	TGTGCCAGCAGCTGGGGGCCTAGCGATGAGCAGTTCTTC	CASSWGPSDEQFF
NA	TRBV30	TRBJ1-1	TRBD1	TGTGCCTGGGCCAGGGGGCAGGAAGCTTTCTTT	CAWARGQEAFF